A single sample is the source of the 16 T cell receptor beta chains below, sequenced in a study of T cells after yellow fever vaccination. MiXCR, applied by TCRdb to the 5' RACE reads, yields one record per CDR3 protein. The table lists 300,000 or so distinct CDR3 sequences, around 10% of them singletons. The sample consisted of CD4+ T cells sorted from PBMCs, taken 5 days after the yellow fever booster vaccination. Receptors were obtained from a man in his late teens or twenties who received the YFV17D yellow fever vaccine.

This clonotype was counted a few times. V usage is TRBV7-2 and J usage is TRBJ2-5, with TRBD1 identical over 9 bases. Looked up from germline, CDR1 is SGHTA and CDR2 is FQGNSA. This CDR3 is built from 16 residues. Trimming removed 2 bases from V and 5 bases from J; junction bases left unmatched: 9. CDR3 nucleotide sequence: TGTGCCAGCAGCTTATCCGGGACAGGGATGTTTGAGACCCAGTACTTC. Protein sequence: CASSLSGTGMFETQYF.

The chain carries TRBV4-3 and TRBJ1-1; a weak D match, TRBD1 (6 bases). Germline V lookup: CDR1 LGHNA, CDR2 YSLEER. Trimming left V 5 bases short and J 0 bases short, with 10 bases between. This CDR3 region has 14 residues. In DNA, the CDR3 is TGCGCCAGCAGCGACAGGAACATGAACACTGAAGCTTTCTTT. Encoded protein: CASSDRNMNTEAFF.

This clonotype was counted at least ten times. The chain links TRBV5-6 to TRBJ1-2; D is undetermined. CDR3 length equals 12 residues. The germline V gene has CDR1 SGHDT and CDR2 YYEEEE. V shed 2 bases and J shed 5 bases, with 7 bases lying between them. The CDR3, as DNA: TGTGCCAGCAGCTTCGGACCTTATGGCTACACCTTC. It specifies CASSFGPYGYTF.

The chain has TRBV2 and TRBJ2-1; D might be TRBD1 or TRBD2, each matching 5 bases. The V end lost 3 bases, the J end lost 0 bases, and 9 bases lay between the germline ends. This CDR3 region has 15 residues. Germline V gene lookup returns CDR1 SNHLY and CDR2 FYNNEI. CDR3 residues: CASSDRDPSYNEQFF. The CDR3 DNA follows: TGTGCCAGCAGTGACCGGGACCCCTCCTACAATGAGCAGTTCTTC.

This clonotype came up many times. This chain connects TRBV6-6 to TRBJ2-5; D may correspond to TRBD1 or TRBD2 (5 bases each). Germline CDR1 reads MNHNY; CDR2 reads SVGAGI (reference sequence). The V end was cut by 7 bases, the J end by 5 bases, with 14 bases between. The CDR3 runs 13 residues. CDR3 sequence (DNA): TGTGCCAGCACTCGAGGGGCAGTGGAGACCCAGTACTTC. Protein product: CASTRGAVETQYF.

This clonotype came up many times. The gene calls are TRBV5-5 and TRBJ1-4; 12 nucleotides agree with TRBD1. CDR1 is SGHKS and CDR2 is YYEKEE in the germline V gene (reference sequence). CDR3 size: 16 residues. The junction had 7 bases not matched to a gene; V was cut back by 4 bases and J by 6 bases. Here the CDR3 reads CASSLGTGGGDEKLFF. The CDR3 bases are TGTGCCAGCAGCCTCGGGACAGGGGGCGGTGATGAAAAACTGTTTTTT.

This clonotype has a handful of counts. The chain uses TRBV6-5 and TRBJ1-5, with a tentative D call TRBD1 (5 bases). Germline loops: CDR1 MNHEY, CDR2 SVGAGI. V gave up 5 bases and J gave up 4 bases, with 18 bases separating them. CDR3 size: 16 residues. The CDR3 sequence is CASSPTPQGGNQPQHF. DNA for the CDR3: TGTGCCAGCAGTCCTACCCCTCAGGGTGGAAATCAGCCCCAGCATTTT.

This clonotype was observed a handful of times. The rearrangement uses TRBV5-1 and TRBJ2-5, with 11 nucleotides matching TRBD2. The CDR3 is made up of 15 amino acids. The V and J ends lost 3 bases and 2 bases, in that order; junction bases with no gene match: 3. Germline CDR1 and CDR2: SGHRS and YFSETQ. CDR3 sequence (DNA): TGCGCCAGCAGCTATAGCGGGGGGGCACAAGAGACCCAGTACTTC. Protein: CASSYSGGAQETQYF.

This clonotype was counted only a few times. This chain links TRBV19 with TRBJ2-2; the D gene could be TRBD1 or TRBD2 (5 bases each). Trimming pared 2 bases from V and 10 bases from J, leaving 17 bases between. The CDR3 contains 15 residues. Germline CDR1 and CDR2: LNHDA and SQIVND (reference sequence). The CDR3 loop is CASSISGSTGAELFF. The CDR3, as DNA: TGTGCCAGTAGTATATCAGGGTCCACCGGGGCGGAGCTGTTTTTT.

This chain links TRBV5-1 with TRBJ2-4; 7 nucleotides match TRBD2. Germline lookup yields CDR1 SGHRS and CDR2 YFSETQ. The CDR3 has 17 amino acids. Trimming removed 3 bases from V and 0 bases from J; junction bases left unmatched: 9. CDR3 coding DNA: TGCGCCAGCAGCTCGGGGGGAAGCGGGCTAGCCAAAAACATTCAGTACTTC. Encoded protein: CASSSGGSGLAKNIQYF. Based on the CDR3 plus reference TRBV5-1 and TRBJ2-4, the full variable domain is KAGVTQTPRYLIKTRGQQVTLSCSPISGHRSVSWYQQTPGQGLQFLFEYFSETQRNKGNFPGRFSGRQFSNSRSEMNVSTLELGDSALYLCASSSGGSGLAKNIQYFGAGTRLSVL.

The V call is TRBV18, the J call TRBJ2-4; weak D call: TRBD1 (6 bases). Per germline, CDR1 KGHSH and CDR2 LQKENI. The length of the CDR3 is 14 residues. Trimming took off 2 bases at V and 7 bases at J, with 12 bases between the two ends. CDR3 amino acids: CASSPGGDSNIQYF. The CDR3 nucleotides read TGTGCCAGCTCACCAGGGGGCGATTCGAACATTCAGTACTTC.

The V gene is TRBV4-2, the J gene TRBJ1-5, with 7 positions matching TRBD1. The CDR3 spans 15 residues. Germline CDR1 is LGHNA and CDR2 is YNFKEQ. V lost 0 bases and J lost 5; bases outside the gene matches: 4. The CDR3 DNA follows: TGTGCCAGCAGCCAAGATCGGCAGGGGGATCAGCCCCAGCATTTT. It translates to CASSQDRQGDQPQHF.

V usage is TRBV4-1 and J usage is TRBJ2-1; D gene uncertain. CDR1 and CDR2 from the germline V gene are MGHRA and YSYEKL. The V gene lost 3 bases and the J gene lost 5 bases, with 11 bases spanning the gap. The CDR3 has 14 amino acids. This CDR3 is CASSHPTRDNEQFF. The CDR3 DNA follows: TGCGCCAGCAGCCACCCGACCCGAGACAATGAGCAGTTCTTC.

This chain uses TRBV7-3 with TRBJ1-1; the D gene is possibly TRBD1 (5 bases). Trimming removed 5 bases from V and 6 bases from J, with 16 bases in between. The CDR3 spans 14 residues. The germline V gene has CDR1 SGHTA and CDR2 FQGTGA. CDR3 bases: TGTGCCAGCAGCCCGGGCCAGGGTAACCCTGAAGCTTTCTTT. Its protein is CASSPGQGNPEAFF.

This clonotype came up many times. V and J are TRBV20-1 and TRBJ2-5; D may correspond to TRBD1 or TRBD2 (5 bases each). The germline CDR1 and CDR2 sequences are DFQATT and SNEGSKA (reference sequence). This CDR3 has 14 residues. V was cut by 5 bases and J by 5 bases, with 18 bases left in between. The CDR3 reads CSASRGAVGETQYF. CDR3 DNA sequence: TGCAGTGCTTCCCGGGGCGCCGTGGGCGAGACCCAGTACTTC.

This sequence joins TRBV4-2 and TRBJ1-6; 7 bases line up with TRBD1. Germline V gene sequence: CDR1 LGHNA, CDR2 YNFKEQ. This CDR3 has 16 residues. J gave up 8 bases and V 0 bases, and 7 bases lay outside the gene matches. As DNA, the CDR3 is TGTGCCAGCAGCCAAGATCGAGACAGGGCGGATTCACCCCTCCACTTT. This sequence encodes CASSQDRDRADSPLHF.